The T cell receptor beta chain under discussion was sequenced for a study of tumor-infiltrating lymphocytes in oesophageal squamous cell carcinoma. This clonotype was counted ten times or more. The CDR3 consists of 14 residues. Germline lookup yields CDR1 LNHDA and CDR2 SQIVND (reference sequence). V gave up 6 bases and J gave up 2 bases; unmatched junction bases: 4. In TCRdb, the PCR reads were re-called with MiXCR into one record per CDR3 protein. The sample includes about 19,000 distinct CDR3 sequences, more than 40% of them seen just once. The chain recombines TRBV19 with TRBJ1-2, with TRBD1 identical over 9 bases. Sequenced sample: normal esophageal tissue next to the tumor. The source is a male donor with esophageal squamous cell carcinoma. In nucleotides, the CDR3 is TGTGCCAGTAGCCCAGACAGGGGGAACTATGGCTACACCTTC. Translation: CASSPDRGNYGYTF.